These 32 T cell receptor beta chains originate from one sample sequenced in a study of blood T cells in healthy people across ages. It was with a sample-barcoded 5' primer and a J-beta primer mix that a second PCR of about 7 to 12 cycles was run. TCRdb re-analysed the 5' RACE reads in MiXCR, keeping a single row per CDR3 protein. The table has 800,000 to 1,000,000 distinct CDR3 sequences, 48% seen once. Sequencing input: blood. The receptor set was obtained from a man aged 30 to 39 in good health.

V gene TRBV27 combines with J gene TRBJ2-4; D may be TRBD1 (5 bases). V gave up 1 base and J gave up 4 bases, with 26 bases separating them. CDR3 length equals 20 residues. Germline V lookup: CDR1 MNHEY, CDR2 SMNVEV (reference sequence). The chain's CDR3 is CASSLYWGRDNMKSKNIQYF. The CDR3 bases are TGTGCCAGCAGTTTATATTGGGGCCGAGACAACATGAAATCGAAAAACATTCAGTACTTC.

This clonotype was seen only a few times. The chain employs TRBV4-2 and TRBJ1-2; D remains unclear. The CDR3 totals 12 residues. Looked up from germline, CDR1 is LGHNA and CDR2 is YNFKEQ. V was trimmed by 2 bases and J by 5 bases, leaving 6 bases between them. This CDR3 is CASSQNGYGYTF. CDR3 DNA sequence: TGTGCCAGCAGCCAAAATGGATATGGCTACACCTTC.

This chain connects TRBV29-1 to TRBJ2-5; 12 bases align to TRBD2. This CDR3 is 14 amino acids long. Germline CDR1 and CDR2: SQVTM and ANQGSEA. Trimming at V came to 8 bases and at J to 5 bases, leaving 9 bases not matched to a gene. DNA for the CDR3: TGCAGCTTCGGACTAGCGGGGCAACTGGAGACCCAGTACTTC. Its translation is CSFGLAGQLETQYF.

This chain uses TRBV6-4 with TRBJ1-2; D possibly corresponds to TRBD1 (5 bases). CDR3 length: 15 residues. V lost 0 bases and J lost 7, with 15 bases in between. From germline, CDR1 is MRHNA and CDR2 SNTAGT. CDR3 residues: CASSDSDGGSAGYTF. As DNA, the CDR3 is TGTGCCAGCAGTGACTCCGACGGGGGGTCCGCTGGCTACACCTTC.

This clonotype was counted between two and nine times. J is TRBJ2-4 and V is TRBV20-1; D might be TRBD2 (5 bases). V lost 1 base, J lost 1 base, and 8 bases lay in between. Looked up from germline, CDR1 is DFQATT and CDR2 is SNEGSKA (reference sequence). CDR3 length: 14 amino acids. CDR3 DNA sequence: TGCAGTGCTAGAGCGTCGGGGGCCAAAAACATTCAGTACTTC. It translates to CSARASGAKNIQYF.

The V gene is TRBV7-9, the J gene TRBJ2-1, with a tentative D call TRBD2 (6 bases). V was shortened by 8 bases and J by 7 bases, with 12 bases between the two germline ends. This CDR3 has 12 residues. Per germline, CDR1 SEHNR and CDR2 FQNEAQ (reference sequence). The chain's CDR3 is CASAGPRNEQFF. CDR3 in DNA: TGTGCCAGCGCGGGACCTAGAAATGAGCAGTTCTTC.

This clonotype has just a few counts. The chain employs TRBV10-3 and TRBJ1-5; tentatively, D is TRBD1 (6 bases). In germline, CDR1 is ENHRY, CDR2 SYGVKD. V lost 6 bases to trimming and J lost 5 bases, with 11 bases between them. CDR3 size: 13 residues. CDR3 DNA: TGTGCCATCAGCGGGAGGACAGATCAGCCCCAGCATTTT. Amino acids: CAISGRTDQPQHF.

As for this clonotype: This may stem from a read error, because a much larger clone lies one nucleotide away. The V gene is TRBV29-1, the J gene TRBJ2-1; 8 nucleotides match TRBD1. The end of the DNA aligns better with TRBJ2-7, so the J call may be wrong. The germline V gene has CDR1 SQVTM and CDR2 ANQGSEA. There are 15 residues in the CDR3. Written as DNA, the CDR3 is TGCAGCGCTGAAGGGGACAGGATCTCCTACAATGAGCAGTACTTC. Its translation is CSAEGDRISYNEQYF.

This clonotype came up a few times. The CDR3 here is CASSLWEGEETQYF. CDR3 nucleotide sequence: TGTGCCAGCAGTTTATGGGAAGGAGAAGAGACCCAGTACTTC. V is TRBV28 and J is TRBJ2-5; D is unresolved. This CDR3 has 14 amino acids. The V gene lost 0 bases and the J gene lost 3 bases, with 8 bases spanning the gap. Germline V gene data show CDR1 as MDHEN and CDR2 as SYDVKM.

CDR3 in amino acids: CASRREDSIQYF. Here the CDR3 DNA reads TGTGCCAGCAGGCGAGAGGACAGCATTCAGTACTTC. The chain links TRBV12-3 or TRBV12-4 to TRBJ2-7, with D possibly TRBD1 on 6 matching bases. TRBJ2-4 explains the end of the DNA better; the J call may be wrong. This CDR3 is 12 amino acids long.

This clonotype turned up a few times. The rearrangement joins TRBV20-1 to TRBJ2-3, with D uncertain. The CDR3 is 15 residues long. Trimming took off 4 bases at V and 0 bases at J, with 14 bases between the two ends. The germline V gene has CDR1 DFQATT and CDR2 SNEGSKA (reference sequence). CDR3 amino acids: CSAILRPTSTDTQYF. DNA of the CDR3: TGCAGTGCTATTCTCCGGCCCACTAGCACAGATACGCAGTATTTT.

On this clonotype itself: One end of the junction does not line up with germline, which may come from a read error. J is TRBJ2-7 and V is TRBV5-1; 8 positions agree with TRBD1. This CDR3 spans 14 amino acids. Germline V gene data show CDR1 as SGHRS and CDR2 as YFSETQ. The CDR3 DNA sequence: TGCGCCAGCAGGTTGGTAGGACAGGGCTACGAGCAGTACTTC. Its protein product is CASRLVGQGYEQYF.

This rearrangement joins TRBV6-1 to TRBJ2-1; the match to TRBD2 covers 13 bases. Germline V gives CDR1 MNHNS, CDR2 SASEGT. The J segment lost 12 bases and the V segment lost 7 bases, leaving 12 bases of the junction unmatched. The CDR3 is 15 amino acids. Here the CDR3 DNA reads TGTGCCAGCAAGAGGGGGGGGACTAGCGGGGTTGGGCAGTTCTTC. Encoded protein: CASKRGGTSGVGQFF.

The rearrangement links TRBV9 to TRBJ2-5; 9 bases agree with TRBD2. Germline CDR1 is SGDLS and CDR2 is YYNGEE. This CDR3 has 14 amino acids. The V segment lost 6 bases and the J segment 5 bases; nucleotides outside the gene matches: 8. The CDR3 loop reads CASTLGGGAETQYF. The CDR3 coding sequence is TGTGCCAGCACACTCGGCGGGGGGGCCGAGACCCAGTACTTC.

This clonotype was counted only a few times. The rearrangement uses TRBV7-3 and TRBJ2-2, with 10 bases matching TRBD2. Per germline, CDR1 SGHTA and CDR2 FQGTGA. This CDR3 region has 16 residues. V was pared by 1 base and J by 6 bases, with 5 bases of the junction left unmatched. CDR3 sequence reads: CASSLSPSGGSGELFF. Written as DNA, the CDR3 is TGTGCCAGCAGCTTAAGCCCTAGCGGGGGTTCCGGGGAGCTGTTTTTT.

CDR3 in DNA: TGTGCCAGCAGCTCAGGACTAGCGGGGGCTAATAATGAGCAGTACTTC. As protein: CASSSGLAGANNEQYF. The V call is TRBV7-9, the J call TRBJ2-7; TRBD2 agrees at 13 bases. After removal of 4 bases from V and 7 bases from J, the junction contained 10 bases not matched to a gene. CDR1 and CDR2 (germline): SEHNR, FQNEAQ (reference sequence). This CDR3 has 16 amino acids.

This rearrangement joins TRBV30 to TRBJ2-7; D call uncertain. Looked up from germline, CDR1 is GTSNPN and CDR2 is SVGIG (reference sequence). This CDR3 comprises 12 residues. Trimming took 2 bases from V and 2 from J, leaving 7 bases between them. CDR3 DNA sequence: TGTGCCTGGAGTCTTTTAACCTACGAGCAGTACTTC. Translating gives CAWSLLTYEQYF.

This clonotype has just a few counts. The rearrangement joins TRBV7-2 to TRBJ2-3; D is undetermined. The CDR3 is 11 amino acids. V lost 0 bases to trimming and J lost 9 bases, with 4 bases between them. CDR1 SGHTA and CDR2 FQGNSA come from the germline V gene. The CDR3 is CASSLAGTQYF. The CDR3 region has the DNA TGTGCCAGCAGCTTAGCCGGGACGCAGTATTTT.

The chain couples TRBV28 to TRBJ2-7; TRBD1 might be the D (6 bases). V was pared by 6 bases and J by 5 bases, with 17 bases between. The CDR3 spans 14 residues. The germline V gene encodes CDR1 MDHEN and CDR2 SYDVKM. The CDR3 is CASSPNRVSNEQYF. In nucleotides, the CDR3 is TGTGCCAGCAGCCCAAACAGGGTATCGAACGAGCAGTACTTC.

This clonotype appeared once. This chain uses TRBV7-8 with TRBJ2-7; 13 positions agree with TRBD2. The V gene's germline CDR1 is SGHVS and CDR2 FQNEAQ. The CDR3 contains 18 residues. V dropped 5 bases and J dropped 0; count of bases not matched to a gene: 10. CDR3 in amino acids: CASSHRVTSGRSSYEQYF. The CDR3, as DNA: TGTGCCAGCAGCCACCGGGTGACTAGCGGGAGGAGCTCCTACGAGCAGTACTTC.

The chain combines TRBV14 with TRBJ1-4; tentative D call: TRBD1 (5 bases). The length of the CDR3 is 15 residues. CDR1 and CDR2 (germline): SGHDN, FVKESK. The V gene lost 4 bases and the J gene lost 1 base, with 10 bases spanning the gap. CDR3 protein: CASSPLTVTNEKLFF. Written as DNA, the CDR3 is TGTGCCAGCAGCCCGCTGACAGTAACTAATGAAAAACTGTTTTTT.

This clonotype was seen only a few times. V usage is TRBV28 and J usage is TRBJ2-1, with D perhaps assigned TRBD1 or TRBD2 (6 bases each). Per the germline V gene, CDR1 is MDHEN and CDR2 is SYDVKM. Trimming took off 6 bases at V and 7 bases at J, with 16 bases between the two ends. This CDR3 comprises 14 residues. The DNA of the CDR3 is TGTGCCAGCAGCCTTCTCGGGGGCCGTAATGAGCAGTTCTTC. Translation gives CASSLLGGRNEQFF.

The rearrangement uses TRBV3-1 and TRBJ1-2; D unclear. CDR1 is LGHDT, CDR2 YNNKEL, per germline (reference sequence). This CDR3 region has 14 residues. V lost 5 bases and J lost 5, with 15 bases in between. CDR3 nucleotides: TGTGCCAGCAGCTCCCGGGCCACAGCTTATGGCTACACCTTC. This codes for CASSSRATAYGYTF. Filled out from reference TRBV3-1 and TRBJ1-2, the complete variable domain reads DTAVSQTPKYLVTQMGNDKSIKCEQNLGHDTMYWYKQDSKKFLKIMFSYNNKELIINETVPNRFSPKSPDKAHLNLHINSLELGDSAVYFCASSSRATAYGYTFGSGTRLTVV.

This clonotype was counted between two and nine times. One junction end does not reproduce the germline sequence, and a read error may be involved. The rearrangement links TRBV4-1 to TRBJ1-6; 9 nucleotides align to TRBD1. CDR3 length: 15 residues. Germline assignment: CDR1 MGHRA and CDR2 YSYEKL. The CDR3 sequence: CTSSQDRGSNSPLHF. CDR3 DNA sequence: TGCACCAGCAGCCAAGACAGGGGGTCTAATTCACCCCTCCACTTT.

This clonotype was seen just once. This CDR3 reads CASSSLRYEQYF. DNA of the CDR3: TGTGCCAGCAGTTCCTTACGATACGAGCAGTACTTC. The chain couples TRBV6-5 to TRBJ2-7; D gene unclear. From germline, CDR1 is MNHEY and CDR2 SVGAGI. The V end was cut by 4 bases, the J end by 4 bases, with 8 bases between. CDR3 size: 12 residues.

The gene calls are TRBV6-1 and TRBJ2-3, with 8 bases aligning to TRBD1. CDR1 MNHNS and CDR2 SASEGT come from the germline V gene. The V segment lost 8 bases and the J segment 0 bases; nucleotides outside the gene matches: 10. The CDR3 spans 16 residues. This CDR3 reads CASRQDRDGSTDTQYF. DNA of the CDR3: TGTGCCAGCCGGCAGGACAGGGATGGGAGCACAGATACGCAGTATTTT.

The chain employs TRBV5-6 and TRBJ1-2; 8 bases match TRBD1. CDR1 and CDR2 (germline): SGHDT, YYEEEE. The CDR3 consists of 14 residues. The V gene end was trimmed by 0 bases and the J gene end by 8 bases; junction bases not matched to a gene: 6. The CDR3 coding sequence is TGTGCCAGCAGCTTGGCGACAGGGGTGAGGGGCTACACCTTC. Protein: CASSLATGVRGYTF.

Of note for this clonotype: A much bigger clone sits one base away, suggesting this may be a read error. The chain carries TRBV20-1 and TRBJ1-5; D is uncertain. Between the trimmed V and J ends, which lost 4 bases and 4 bases, there was a span of 14 bases. The CDR3 is made up of 14 amino acids. Germline-derived CDR1 and CDR2 are DFQATT and SNEGSKA (reference sequence). The CDR3: CSATRVLVNQPQHF. The CDR3 DNA sequence: TGCAGTGCTACAAGAGTGTTAGTGAATCAGCCCCAGCATTTT.

V gene TRBV7-6 combines with J gene TRBJ2-7, with D tentatively TRBD2 (5 bases). The germline CDR1 and CDR2 sequences are SGHVS and FNYEAQ. The CDR3 covers 15 residues. V was pared by 1 base and J by 4 bases, with 14 bases between. The CDR3 loop is CASSLGAAVIYEQYF. CDR3 nucleotides: TGTGCCAGCAGCTTAGGTGCAGCGGTGATATACGAGCAGTACTTC.

This clonotype was detected many times. The chain combines TRBV5-1 with TRBJ2-6; D not resolved. In germline, CDR1 is SGHRS, CDR2 YFSETQ. CDR3 length: 14 amino acids. With 0 bases removed from V and 0 bases from J, the gap between germline ends came to 1 base. In DNA form, the CDR3 reads TGCGCCAGCAGCTTGGACTCTGGGGCCAACGTCCTGACTTTC. Protein sequence: CASSLDSGANVLTF.

The rearrangement uses TRBV6-2 or TRBV6-3 and TRBJ1-5, with D tentatively TRBD1 (5 bases). CDR3 length: 15 residues. V lost 6 bases and J lost 0, with 12 bases in between. Germline V gene data show CDR1 as MNHEY and CDR2 as SVGEGT. The CDR3 reads CASRSREYSNQPQHF. The CDR3 bases are TGTGCCAGCAGAAGCAGGGAATATAGCAATCAGCCCCAGCATTTT.

The V and J genes are TRBV5-1 and TRBJ2-7, with a weak D call TRBD2 (6 bases). The CDR3 contains 14 residues. The V gene lost 4 bases and the J gene lost 3 bases, with 14 bases spanning the gap. Germline assignment: CDR1 SGHRS and CDR2 YFSETQ. CDR3 DNA: TGCGCCAGCAGCCCACGGACTACCGACTACGAGCAGTACTTC. Protein sequence: CASSPRTTDYEQYF.